What follows are 11 T cell receptor beta chains derived from one specimen sequenced in a study of T cell repertoires in cytomegalovirus infection. From the reads, TCRdb called clonotypes with MiXCR, one entry per CDR3 protein. The sample has almost 500,000 distinct CDR3 sequences, about 11% seen once. The sample comprised PBMCs. The receptors were gathered from a human donor in good health (CMV status not recorded). Some clones in this sample may be carry-over from other donors' samples.

This clonotype was counted at least ten times. This chain joins TRBV10-3 and TRBJ1-1, with D hard to call. Germline lookup yields CDR1 ENHRY and CDR2 SYGVKD. This CDR3 spans 13 amino acids. Trimming removed 7 bases from V and 2 bases from J, with 11 bases in between. CDR3 protein: CAITSRANTEAFF. The CDR3 nucleotides read TGTGCCATCACCTCCCGGGCTAACACTGAAGCTTTCTTT.

This clonotype showed up just a few times. The V gene is TRBV5-5, the J gene TRBJ2-1; 9 bases agree with TRBD2. This CDR3 is built from 16 residues. V shed 0 bases, J shed 2 bases, and the junction held 3 bases outside the gene matches. Germline CDR1 reads SGHKS; CDR2 reads YYEKEE (reference sequence). CDR3 loop: CASSLDSGRPYNEQFF. In nucleotides, the CDR3 is TGTGCCAGCAGCTTGGACAGCGGGAGGCCCTACAATGAGCAGTTCTTC.

Only a few counts were recorded for this clonotype. CDR3 protein: CASSYSMVSSYEQYF. As DNA, the CDR3 is TGTGCCAGCAGTTACTCGATGGTGAGCTCCTACGAGCAGTACTTC. The V call is TRBV6-2 or TRBV6-3, the J call TRBJ2-7, with unresolved D. V gave up 0 bases and J gave up 0 bases, with 9 bases separating them. The germline CDR1 and CDR2 sequences are MNHEY and SVGEGT. This CDR3 has 15 residues.

This clonotype was seen repeatedly, ten times or more. The chain is built from TRBV15 and TRBJ2-3; 7 positions match TRBD2. The CDR3 sequence is 14 residues long. With V trimmed by 6 bases and J by 0 bases, 3 bases remained unmatched. Germline V CDR1 and CDR2: LNHNV, YYDKDF (reference sequence). In DNA, the CDR3 is TGTGCCACCAGTCCAGCGGGGAGCACAGATACGCAGTATTTT. Translation gives CATSPAGSTDTQYF. Supplemented by reference TRBV15 and TRBJ2-3, the full variable domain reads DAMVIQNPRYQVTQFGKPVTLSCSQTLNHNVMYWYQQKSSQAPKLLFHYYDKDFNNEADTPDNFQSRRPNTSFCFLDIRSPGLGDTAMYLCATSPAGSTDTQYFGPGTRLTVL.

This clonotype appeared a few times. The CDR3 DNA reads as TGTGCCAGCAGCGGGTTACAGGAGGGGGCAACTAATGAAAAACTGTTTTTT. This gives the protein CASSGLQEGATNEKLFF. The V and J genes are TRBV5-6 and TRBJ1-4, with D perhaps TRBD1 (6 bases). Trimming took 4 bases from V and 0 from J, leaving 16 bases between them. Germline V gene lookup returns CDR1 SGHDT and CDR2 YYEEEE. The CDR3 runs to 17 residues.

This clonotype was recorded many times. The chain couples TRBV7-2 to TRBJ2-7; D gene ambiguous. Germline values: CDR1 SGHTA, CDR2 FQGNSA. This CDR3 has 16 amino acids. V was cut by 3 bases and J by 0 bases, with 15 bases left in between. The CDR3 sequence is CASSFSRHIRSYEQYF. In DNA form, the CDR3 reads TGTGCCAGCAGCTTCTCGAGGCACATCCGCTCCTACGAGCAGTACTTC.

This clonotype was counted between two and nine times. The rearrangement joins TRBV4-2 to TRBJ2-3; D unresolved. CDR1 LGHNA and CDR2 YNFKEQ come from the germline V gene. V lost 2 bases to trimming and J lost 3 bases, with 21 bases between them. This CDR3 is 18 amino acids long. The chain's CDR3 is CASSQSPTAPLRTDTQYF. CDR3 in DNA: TGTGCCAGCAGCCAATCCCCGACGGCCCCGTTGCGTACAGATACGCAGTATTTT.

The chain is built from TRBV20-1 and TRBJ2-2, with D unclear. Germline assignment: CDR1 DFQATT and CDR2 SNEGSKA (reference sequence). V lost 5 bases and J lost 6, with 16 bases in between. The CDR3 spans 14 residues. DNA of the CDR3: TGCAGTGCTCCGGGTCTAATCACGTCCGGGGAGCTGTTTTTT. Translating gives CSAPGLITSGELFF.

This clonotype was seen more than once but under ten times. The V gene is TRBV14, the J gene TRBJ2-1; TRBD2 agrees at 13 bases. V dropped 2 bases and J dropped 9; count of bases not matched to a gene: 7. Germline loops: CDR1 SGHDN, CDR2 FVKESK. CDR3 length equals 16 residues. The CDR3 sequence: CASSQRTSGRGSEQFF. In DNA, the CDR3 is TGTGCCAGCAGCCAAAGGACTAGCGGGAGAGGGAGTGAGCAGTTCTTC.

In its sample, this clonotype was seen a few times. V gene TRBV5-1 combines with J gene TRBJ2-1; D possibly corresponds to TRBD1 (6 bases). The germline CDR1 and CDR2 sequences are SGHRS and YFSETQ. Trimming took 0 bases from V and 12 from J, leaving 13 bases between them. CDR3 length equals 13 residues. The CDR3 spells CASSLGGLQGQFF. CDR3 sequence (DNA): TGCGCCAGCAGCTTGGGTGGTCTACAGGGGCAGTTCTTC.

In its sample, this clonotype was seen many times. V and J are TRBV6-5 and TRBJ1-5; 8 bases line up with TRBD1. Trimming at V came to 5 bases and at J to 4 bases, leaving 4 bases not matched to a gene. Germline CDR1 MNHEY, CDR2 SVGAGI. This CDR3 spans 14 amino acids. DNA of the CDR3: TGTGCCAGCAGTGATAGACAGGGGAATCAGCCCCAGCATTTT. Translated: CASSDRQGNQPQHF.